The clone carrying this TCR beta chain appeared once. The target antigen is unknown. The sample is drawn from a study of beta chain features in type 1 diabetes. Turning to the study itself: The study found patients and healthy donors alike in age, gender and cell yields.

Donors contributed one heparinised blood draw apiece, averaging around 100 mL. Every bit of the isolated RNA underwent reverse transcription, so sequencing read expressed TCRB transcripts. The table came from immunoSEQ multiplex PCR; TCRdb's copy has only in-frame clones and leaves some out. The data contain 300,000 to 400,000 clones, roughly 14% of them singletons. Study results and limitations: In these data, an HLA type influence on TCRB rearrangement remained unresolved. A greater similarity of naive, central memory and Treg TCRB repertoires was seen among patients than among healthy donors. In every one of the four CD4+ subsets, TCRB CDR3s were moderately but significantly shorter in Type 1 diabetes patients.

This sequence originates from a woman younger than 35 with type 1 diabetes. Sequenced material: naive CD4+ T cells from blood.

The CDR3 DNA sequence: TGTGCCAGCAGCCATCCGGACAGGTCGAACACTGAAGCTTTCTTT. This translates into CASSHPDRSNTEAFF. The chain employs TRBV5-6 and TRBJ1-1; TRBD1 aligns across 7 bases. The germline CDR1 and CDR2 sequences are SGHDT and YYEEEE. The CDR3 is made up of 15 amino acids. V dropped 4 bases and J dropped 1; count of bases not matched to a gene: 7.